Shown below are 32 T cell receptor beta chains from a single sample sequenced in a study of identical twins. TCRdb re-analysed the 5' RACE reads in MiXCR, keeping a single row per CDR3 protein. Seen here are approximately 670,000 distinct CDR3 sequences, 5.5% to 7.5% observed once, and the top ten hold roughly 1.6%. The specimen sequenced was naive T cells sorted from blood. The receptors here all came from a man younger than 30 in good health.

This clonotype was counted many times. The CDR3 DNA sequence: TGTGCCAGCAGTACGCGGACAGGGACTGAAAAACTGTTTTTT. Its protein product is CASSTRTGTEKLFF. The chain recombines TRBV27 with TRBJ1-4; 8 bases match TRBD1. Per germline, CDR1 MNHEY and CDR2 SMNVEV (reference sequence). The CDR3 spans 14 residues. V trimming: 5 bases; J trimming: 7 bases; junction bases outside the gene matches: 6. Variable domain in full (rest from reference TRBV27 and TRBJ1-4): EAQVTQNPRYLITVTGKKLTVTCSQNMNHEYMSWYRQDPGLGLRQIYYSMNVEVTDKGDVPEGYKVSRKEKRNFPLILESPSPNQTSLYFCASSTRTGTEKLFFGSGTQLSVL.

The chain uses TRBV7-9 and TRBJ1-4; 8 bases align to TRBD1. V was clipped by 5 bases and J by 7 bases; unmatched bases: 9. In germline, CDR1 is SEHNR, CDR2 FQNEAQ (reference sequence). CDR3 length: 15 amino acids. The CDR3 sequence is CASSLAGTGLEKLFF. DNA for the CDR3: TGTGCCAGCAGCCTGGCCGGGACAGGCCTTGAAAAACTGTTTTTT.

The table lists this clonotype with a few counts. The V call is TRBV14, the J call TRBJ2-7; TRBD1 is a possible D gene (5 bases). This CDR3 spans 13 amino acids. The germline V and J ends were trimmed by 4 bases and 7 bases, with 14 bases remaining between them. Germline-derived CDR1 and CDR2 are SGHDN and FVKESK. The DNA for the CDR3 is TGTGCCAGCAGCCTCCAGGTCAAGGGGGAGCAGTACGTC. This codes for CASSLQVKGEQYV.

This clonotype came up many times. V is TRBV12-3 or TRBV12-4 and J is TRBJ1-3; no clear D. There are 12 residues in the CDR3. V was shortened by 6 bases and J by 4 bases, with 7 bases between the two germline ends. The CDR3 sequence: CASSPPGNTIYF. The CDR3, as DNA: TGTGCCAGCAGCCCCCCCGGAAACACCATATATTTT.

This clonotype was detected ten times or more. V usage is TRBV24-1 and J usage is TRBJ2-2; TRBD1 is a possible D gene (6 bases). The germline V gene encodes CDR1 KGHDR and CDR2 SFDVKD. V was clipped by 5 bases and J by 3 bases, with 18 bases between them. This CDR3 has 17 amino acids. The CDR3 loop is CATSGPDRFGDTGELFF. CDR3 nucleotide sequence: TGTGCCACCAGTGGGCCCGACAGGTTCGGGGACACCGGGGAGCTGTTTTTT.

This clonotype was recorded at least ten times. V and J are TRBV6-2 or TRBV6-3 and TRBJ1-1; 10 bases are a match to TRBD1. This CDR3 spans 15 amino acids. Trimming at V came to 1 base and at J to 5 bases, leaving 4 bases not matched to a gene. Germline CDR1 is MNHEY and CDR2 is SVGEGT. This chain's CDR3 is CASSYFGTGVTEAFF. The CDR3 nucleotides read TGTGCCAGCAGTTACTTCGGGACAGGGGTGACTGAAGCTTTCTTT.

This clonotype was detected many times. The CDR3 DNA sequence: TGCAGTGCTAGAGATTACCAGGGACGCAATGAGCAGTTCTTC. It encodes CSARDYQGRNEQFF. This chain links TRBV20-1 with TRBJ2-1; D is possibly TRBD1 or TRBD2 (5 bases each). V dropped 0 bases and J dropped 6 bases, with 12 bases sitting between them. Germline V gene data show CDR1 as DFQATT and CDR2 as SNEGSKA (reference sequence). There are 14 residues in the CDR3.

This clonotype was detected many times. This chain connects TRBV27 to TRBJ2-1, with 9 bases lining up with TRBD2. CDR1 and CDR2 from the germline V gene are MNHEY and SMNVEV (reference sequence). The CDR3 loop spans 15 amino acids. J lost 7 bases, V lost 4 bases, and 8 bases had no gene match. This chain's CDR3 is CASSSPAGGPNEQFF. CDR3 nucleotides: TGTGCCAGCAGTTCCCCTGCGGGAGGGCCAAATGAGCAGTTCTTC.

At least ten counts were recorded for this clonotype. This sequence joins TRBV24-1 and TRBJ2-5, with D hard to call. The germline gives CDR1 KGHDR, CDR2 SFDVKD. V was cut by 0 bases and J by 4 bases, with 5 bases left in between. The CDR3 runs 13 residues. The CDR3 loop is CATSDLHIETQYF. The CDR3 nucleotides are TGTGCCACCAGTGATTTGCATATAGAGACCCAGTACTTC.

This chain links TRBV24-1 with TRBJ2-5; D possibly corresponds to TRBD2 (5 bases). The CDR3 runs 14 residues. Germline CDR1 reads KGHDR; CDR2 reads SFDVKD. V was pared by 1 base and J by 5 bases, with 10 bases between. CDR3 sequence (DNA): TGTGCCACCAGTGATTTCGGCGGGCGGGAGACCCAGTACTTC. Protein sequence: CATSDFGGRETQYF.

This clonotype has a count of ten or more. The gene calls are TRBV29-1 and TRBJ2-7; 9 bases are a match to TRBD2. Germline V lookup: CDR1 SQVTM, CDR2 ANQGSEA. The trim removed 5 bases at V and 4 bases at J, leaving 9 bases unmatched. The CDR3 is 14 residues long. This chain's CDR3 is CSVPSASGKYEQYF. In nucleotides, the CDR3 is TGCAGCGTTCCGTCCGCTAGCGGGAAATACGAGCAGTACTTC.

V usage is TRBV16 and J usage is TRBJ1-5; D unresolved. Germline V CDR1 and CDR2: KGHSY, FQNENV. The V and J ends lost 0 bases and 3 bases respectively, with 9 bases between them. The CDR3 consists of 15 residues. The CDR3 DNA follows: TGTGCCAGCAGCCAATCAGGGAGTTTCAATCAGCCCCAGCATTTT. Its protein product is CASSQSGSFNQPQHF.

With respect to this clonotype: This may be a read error, as it is one base from a much larger clone. J is TRBJ2-5 and V is TRBV20-1; 9 positions match TRBD1. The CDR3 length is 15 residues. Germline V gene data show CDR1 as DFQATT and CDR2 as SNEGSKA (reference sequence). CDR3 DNA sequence: TGCAGTGCTAGAGATGCTCGGACAGGGGAAGAGACCCAGAACTTC. Its translation is CSARDARTGEETQNF.

This clonotype occurred a few times. V is TRBV11-2 and J is TRBJ2-2; weak D call: TRBD1 (8 bases). The CDR3 spans 19 residues. Trimming took 7 bases from V and 2 from J, leaving 26 bases between them. Per the germline V gene, CDR1 is SGHAT and CDR2 is FQNNGV. DNA for the CDR3: TGTGCCAGCATCACGGGGGGACAGGTTCCAGGGAAAAACACCGGGGAGCTGTTTTTT. It encodes CASITGGQVPGKNTGELFF.

This clonotype was counted at least ten times. The chain carries TRBV5-1 and TRBJ2-5; 12 bases agree with TRBD2. Trimming cost V 4 bases and J 4 bases; bases outside gene matches: 5. The CDR3 length is 15 residues. Germline CDR1 SGHRS, CDR2 YFSETQ. CDR3 sequence: CASSLAGGPGETQYF. DNA for the CDR3: TGCGCCAGCAGCCTAGCGGGAGGGCCAGGAGAGACCCAGTACTTC. The full variable domain, rest sourced from reference TRBV5-1 and TRBJ2-5, is KAGVTQTPRYLIKTRGQQVTLSCSPISGHRSVSWYQQTPGQGLQFLFEYFSETQRNKGNFPGRFSGRQFSNSRSEMNVSTLELGDSALYLCASSLAGGPGETQYFGPGTRLLVL.

This clonotype was observed many times. The J gene is TRBJ2-7, the V gene TRBV29-1; TRBD1 agrees at 9 bases. CDR3 length equals 14 residues. Germline V gene data show CDR1 as SQVTM and CDR2 as ANQGSEA. V gave up 6 bases and J gave up 4 bases; unmatched junction bases: 10. Here the CDR3 DNA reads TGCAGCGTCGATACAGGGGGCGCGCGGTACGAGCAGTACTTC. Its protein is CSVDTGGARYEQYF.

The table lists this clonotype with many counts. The chain carries TRBV29-1 and TRBJ1-1; D is ambiguous. Germline loops: CDR1 SQVTM, CDR2 ANQGSEA. Deletions cut 6 bases from V and 4 bases from J, with 12 bases between. The CDR3 runs to 12 residues. Written as DNA, the CDR3 is TGCAGCGTCGCCTCTTTAGCCACTGAAGCTTTCTTT. Its translation is CSVASLATEAFF.

The chain has TRBV6-1 and TRBJ1-6; TRBD1 matches 8 bases. The CDR3 is 18 amino acids. The V segment lost 0 bases and the J segment 8 bases; nucleotides outside the gene matches: 12. Per germline, CDR1 MNHNS and CDR2 SASEGT. CDR3 residues: CASSEAVDRGIRHSPLHF. CDR3 coding DNA: TGTGCCAGCAGTGAAGCCGTCGACAGGGGAATAAGGCATTCACCCCTCCACTTT.

This clonotype was seen ten or more times. The chain combines TRBV20-1 with TRBJ2-7; a possible D gene is TRBD2 (7 bases). The V end lost 3 bases, the J end lost 6 bases, and 18 bases lay between the germline ends. The CDR3 extends over 14 amino acids. Germline assignment: CDR1 DFQATT and CDR2 SNEGSKA (reference sequence). CDR3 sequence reads: CSASRGAHLGEQYV. The CDR3 region has the DNA TGCAGTGCTAGCCGGGGGGCTCATTTGGGCGAGCAGTACGTC.

This clonotype was found many times. CDR3 nucleotide sequence: TGCAGTGCTAGTATCGTGGCTAGCGGGCGGAACATTCAGTACTTC. Amino acid sequence: CSASIVASGRNIQYF. This sequence joins TRBV20-1 and TRBJ2-4, with TRBD2 matching over 8 bases. The V gene's germline CDR1 is DFQATT and CDR2 SNEGSKA (reference sequence). V dropped 3 bases and J dropped 7; count of bases not matched to a gene: 11. CDR3 length equals 15 residues.

This clonotype was counted many times. This rearrangement joins TRBV12-3 or TRBV12-4 to TRBJ1-2; no definite D call. Trimming took 6 bases from V and 8 from J, leaving 19 bases between them. The CDR3 consists of 14 residues. CDR3 nucleotide sequence: TGTGCCAGCAGCCCTCCGCTGGGTCTCCTCGGCTACACCTTC. This encodes CASSPPLGLLGYTF.

The V call is TRBV20-1, the J call TRBJ2-5, with D uncertain. The CDR3 is made up of 13 amino acids. V gave up 2 bases and J gave up 5 bases, with 12 bases separating them. The germline V gene encodes CDR1 DFQATT and CDR2 SNEGSKA (reference sequence). DNA of the CDR3: TGCAGTGCTAGATGGGTAGATTGGGAGACCCAGTACTTC. Amino acids: CSARWVDWETQYF.

This clonotype was observed a handful of times. The CDR3 protein is CASSFDSANQPQHF. CDR3 DNA: TGTGCCAGCAGCTTTGACAGTGCTAATCAGCCCCAGCATTTT. The rearrangement uses TRBV7-2 and TRBJ1-5; D perhaps matches TRBD1 (5 bases). CDR3 length: 14 amino acids. Trimming removed 3 bases at V and 4 bases at J, with 10 bases between. Per germline, CDR1 SGHTA and CDR2 FQGNSA.

This clonotype appeared many times. This chain joins TRBV10-3 and TRBJ2-3; possible D gene TRBD1, 6 bases. Between the trimmed V and J ends, which lost 10 bases and 6 bases, there was a span of 20 bases. Germline V gene sequence: CDR1 ENHRY, CDR2 SYGVKD. The length of the CDR3 is 14 residues. DNA for the CDR3: TGTGCCACCCAGCAGGGGCCAAACAGCGATACGCAGTATTTT. Its protein product is CATQQGPNSDTQYF.

This clonotype was detected only a few times. The CDR3 sequence: CASKVLAENTGELFF. CDR3 bases: TGTGCCAGCAAGGTTCTAGCGGAAAACACCGGGGAGCTGTTTTTT. The chain has TRBV28 and TRBJ2-2; 7 nucleotides line up with TRBD2. The CDR3 length is 15 residues. Germline-derived CDR1 and CDR2 are MDHEN and SYDVKM. With V trimmed by 7 bases and J by 2 bases, 7 bases remained unmatched.

The table lists this clonotype with a few counts. V gene TRBV12-3 or TRBV12-4 combines with J gene TRBJ1-2; TRBD1 aligns across 9 bases. The CDR3 consists of 15 residues. Trimming cost V 7 bases and J 2 bases; bases outside gene matches: 8. The CDR3 DNA sequence: TGTGCCAGCAACCCGATCGACAGGGGGAACTATGGCTACACCTTC. It specifies CASNPIDRGNYGYTF.

This clonotype was observed a handful of times. V usage is TRBV5-1 and J usage is TRBJ1-2; 7 nucleotides match TRBD1. This CDR3 region has 13 residues. Trimming removed 4 bases from V and 7 bases from J; junction bases left unmatched: 7. Per the germline V gene, CDR1 is SGHRS and CDR2 is YFSETQ. The CDR3 loop reads CASSQDRVGGYTF. In DNA form, the CDR3 reads TGCGCCAGCAGCCAAGACAGGGTGGGTGGCTACACCTTC.

This clonotype was seen ten or more times. The chain combines TRBV9 with TRBJ1-2, with 9 bases lining up with TRBD1. Germline assignment: CDR1 SGDLS and CDR2 YYNGEE. The CDR3 consists of 14 residues. Germline trimming cut 6 bases from V and 1 base from J; bases unmatched to any gene: 4. The CDR3 region has the DNA TGTGCCAGCACCGGACAGGGGAATAACTATGGCTACACCTTC. Protein product: CASTGQGNNYGYTF.

The chain carries TRBV5-1 and TRBJ2-6; 9 bases agree with TRBD1. Germline values: CDR1 SGHRS, CDR2 YFSETQ. V gave up 5 bases and J gave up 0 bases; unmatched junction bases: 9. The CDR3 runs to 18 residues. The DNA for the CDR3 is TGCGCCAGCAGGGCTTGGGACAGGGCCAGCTCTGGGGCCAACGTCCTGACTTTC. Translation gives CASRAWDRASSGANVLTF. Filled out from reference TRBV5-1 and TRBJ2-6, the complete variable domain reads KAGVTQTPRYLIKTRGQQVTLSCSPISGHRSVSWYQQTPGQGLQFLFEYFSETQRNKGNFPGRFSGRQFSNSRSEMNVSTLELGDSALYLCASRAWDRASSGANVLTFGAGSRLTVL.

This clonotype was observed a handful of times. This chain joins TRBV9 and TRBJ2-1; a weak D match, TRBD2 (6 bases). V was shortened by 4 bases and J by 3 bases, with 14 bases between the two germline ends. This CDR3 has 15 amino acids. Germline CDR1 is SGDLS and CDR2 is YYNGEE. In DNA form, the CDR3 reads TGTGCCAGCAGCCCCCGGGTAGCGGACTACAATGAGCAGTTCTTC. Encoded protein: CASSPRVADYNEQFF.

Many counts were recorded for this clonotype. This chain connects TRBV5-6 to TRBJ2-1; 11 bases agree with TRBD2. CDR1 SGHDT and CDR2 YYEEEE come from the germline V gene. V shed 5 bases and J 8 bases; nucleotides not matched to a gene: 6. CDR3 size: 14 residues. The CDR3 nucleotides read TGTGCCAGCAGGCCCCTAGCGGGAGGAGATGAGCAGTTCTTC. Its protein is CASRPLAGGDEQFF. Full variable domain (remainder filled in from reference TRBV5-6 and TRBJ2-1): DAGVTQSPTHLIKTRGQQVTLRCSPKSGHDTVSWYQQALGQGPQFIFQYYEEEERQRGNFPDRFSGHQFPNYSSELNVNALLLGDSALYLCASRPLAGGDEQFFGPGTRLTVL.

This clonotype came up a few times. The gene calls are TRBV10-3 and TRBJ2-7; the D gene could be TRBD1 or TRBD2 (5 bases each). The CDR3 extends over 15 amino acids. Germline CDR1 is ENHRY and CDR2 is SYGVKD. Trimming removed 2 bases at V and 4 bases at J, with 15 bases between. CDR3 DNA sequence: TGTGCCATCAGTGAGGGCAGGGAGTTGGGTTACGAGCAGTACGTC. Protein: CAISEGRELGYEQYV.